One sample yielded the 24 T cell receptor beta chains listed below, sequenced in a study of blood T cells in healthy people across ages (dated by TCRdb to 2013 to 2016). To prepare the library, 5' RACE was applied. For sequencing, an Illumina HiSeq 2500 was employed. A second PCR of 7 to 11 cycles was performed with a sample-barcoded 5' primer and a J-beta primer mix. TCRdb ran its own pipeline on the public reads, namely fastp trimming at Q25 and MiXCR clone calling, and kept in-frame beta chains. Rows are unified per CDR3 protein, each entry keeping the most common DNA and genes. This sample gives approximately 730,000 distinct CDR3 sequences in total; around 40% of them show up just once. The top ten constitute 20% to 25% of the sample. Sequencing used blood. Receptor source: a woman in her sixties in good health.

The chain is built from TRBV12-3 or TRBV12-4 and TRBJ2-2; either TRBD1 or TRBD2 may fit D (6 bases each). The V end was cut by 7 bases, the J end by 0 bases, with 12 bases between. The CDR3 contains 15 residues. CDR3 region: CASNPGGANTGELFF. In DNA, the CDR3 is TGTGCCAGCAATCCCGGGGGCGCGAACACCGGGGAGCTGTTTTTT.

The rearrangement joins TRBV20-1 to TRBJ2-1, with D unresolved. The CDR3 sequence is 10 residues long. Per germline, CDR1 DFQATT and CDR2 SNEGSKA (reference sequence). The CDR3 bases are TGCAGGGCTGATAGTGATGAGCAGTTCTTC. The encoded protein is CRADSDEQFF.

The J gene is TRBJ2-3, the V gene TRBV7-3; TRBD2 agrees at 9 bases. Germline CDR1 reads SGHTA; CDR2 reads FQGTGA. CDR3 length equals 17 residues. Trimming cost V 1 base and J 3 bases; bases outside gene matches: 8. The CDR3 here is CASSLMGGGAVTDTQYF. In DNA form, the CDR3 reads TGTGCCAGCAGCTTAATGGGCGGGGGGGCCGTGACAGATACGCAGTATTTT.

This clonotype was found many times. The V and J genes are TRBV5-5 and TRBJ2-7; D unclear. CDR1 is SGHKS, CDR2 YYEKEE, per germline (reference sequence). V lost 4 bases and J 4 bases, leaving 15 bases between the germline ends. The CDR3 contains 14 residues. The CDR3 DNA sequence: TGTGCCAGCAGCCGTACGATAGGGTGGTACGAGCAGTACTTC. Protein sequence: CASSRTIGWYEQYF.

The chain combines TRBV30 with TRBJ1-2; the D gene is possibly TRBD1 (5 bases). This CDR3 region has 12 residues. CDR1 and CDR2 from the germline V gene are GTSNPN and SVGIG (reference sequence). Deletions cut 2 bases from V and 2 bases from J, with 6 bases between. CDR3 protein: CAWSRGNYGYTF. The DNA for the CDR3 is TGTGCCTGGAGTCGGGGGAACTATGGCTACACCTTC. Based on the CDR3 plus reference TRBV30 and TRBJ1-2, the full variable domain is SQTIHQWPATLVQPVGSPLSLECTVEGTSNPNLYWYRQAAGRGLQLLFYSVGIGQISSEVPQNLSASRPQDRQFILSSKKLLLSDSGFYLCAWSRGNYGYTFGSGTRLTVV.

The rearrangement links TRBV28 to TRBJ2-3; the D is unclear. The V gene lost 2 bases and the J gene lost 6 bases, with 6 bases spanning the gap. Germline CDR1 reads MDHEN; CDR2 reads SYDVKM. This CDR3 has 12 residues. The CDR3 is CASSLSFDTQYF. The CDR3 DNA is TGTGCCAGCAGTTTAAGTTTCGATACGCAGTATTTT.

The chain recombines TRBV7-8 with TRBJ2-3; possible D gene TRBD2, 5 bases. The CDR3 contains 15 residues. V gave up 1 base and J gave up 5 bases, with 13 bases separating them. Germline values: CDR1 SGHVS, CDR2 FQNEAQ. CDR3 amino acids: CASSLVFGVGDTQYF. CDR3 nucleotides: TGTGCCAGCAGCTTAGTGTTCGGGGTTGGAGATACGCAGTATTTT.

This clonotype was seen a handful of times. The CDR3 region has the DNA TGTGCCAGCAGAGCTACAGGGATAGGAATGAACACTGAAGCTTTCTTT. Its protein is CASRATGIGMNTEAFF. V gene TRBV6-5 combines with J gene TRBJ1-1; a weak D match, TRBD1 (6 bases). The CDR3 runs to 16 residues. Trimming left V 6 bases short and J 0 bases short, with 17 bases between. CDR1 and CDR2 from the germline V gene are MNHEY and SVGAGI.

Only a few counts were recorded for this clonotype. The chain joins TRBV24-1 to TRBJ2-1, with D perhaps matching TRBD2 (6 bases). This CDR3 is 16 amino acids long. Looked up from germline, CDR1 is KGHDR and CDR2 is SFDVKD. The V and J ends lost 4 bases and 5 bases respectively, with 17 bases between them. This CDR3 is CATSDEEGGAHNEQFF. Here the CDR3 DNA reads TGTGCCACCAGTGACGAAGAGGGAGGAGCCCACAATGAGCAGTTCTTC.

The V gene is TRBV10-3, the J gene TRBJ2-7; 9 bases agree with TRBD1. Trimming at V came to 6 bases and at J to 7 bases, leaving 10 bases not matched to a gene. The CDR3 runs to 14 residues. Looked up from germline, CDR1 is ENHRY and CDR2 is SYGVKD. Here the CDR3 reads CAIRTGGAQNEQYF. DNA of the CDR3: TGTGCCATCAGAACAGGGGGCGCACAGAATGAGCAGTACTTC.

The chain has TRBV20-1 and TRBJ2-7; TRBD2 matches at 7 bases. CDR3 length equals 13 residues. Germline V gene lookup returns CDR1 DFQATT and CDR2 SNEGSKA (reference sequence). Germline trimming cut 3 bases from V and 12 bases from J; bases unmatched to any gene: 14. This CDR3 reads CSARLGRELRRYF. The CDR3 region has the DNA TGCAGTGCTAGGCTGGGGCGGGAGCTCAGGCGGTACTTC.

This clonotype was seen ten or more times. The chain couples TRBV29-1 to TRBJ2-1; tentative D call: TRBD2 (6 bases). The CDR3 covers 14 residues. Germline V gene data show CDR1 as SQVTM and CDR2 as ANQGSEA. V was shortened by 6 bases and J by 3 bases, with 15 bases between the two germline ends. The CDR3 reads CSVETLDYYNEQFF. DNA of the CDR3: TGCAGCGTGGAAACTTTGGACTACTACAATGAGCAGTTCTTC.

This clonotype was seen a single time. The chain joins TRBV15 to TRBJ2-7; the D is unclear. Gene TRBJ2-5 matches the end of the DNA better, so the J call may be wrong. Looked up from germline, CDR1 is LNHNV and CDR2 is YYDKDF (reference sequence). The CDR3 contains 13 residues. CDR3 amino acids: CATSKRLEETQYF. CDR3 coding DNA: TGTGCCACCAGCAAACGACTCGAAGAGACCCAGTACTTC.

This rearrangement joins TRBV29-1 to TRBJ2-3; tentative D call: TRBD2 (6 bases). The CDR3 contains 15 residues. Germline lookup yields CDR1 SQVTM and CDR2 ANQGSEA. V shed 4 bases and J shed 6 bases, with 20 bases lying between them. The CDR3 loop reads CSVGKAGSEGDTQYF. The CDR3 DNA follows: TGCAGCGTTGGAAAGGCTGGCTCGGAGGGGGATACGCAGTATTTT.

The chain links TRBV19 to TRBJ2-3; the D is unclear. CDR3 length: 17 amino acids. V shed 0 bases and J shed 8 bases, with 21 bases lying between them. Germline assignment: CDR1 LNHDA and CDR2 SQIVND (reference sequence). The CDR3 bases are TGTGCCAGTAGTATAGATCAGACATCCTTCGCCCAGGTTACGCAGTATTTT. Its protein product is CASSIDQTSFAQVTQYF.

This clonotype was seen a handful of times. The chain joins TRBV28 to TRBJ2-7; D is undetermined. The length of the CDR3 is 13 residues. V lost 4 bases, J lost 3 bases, and 10 bases lay in between. Germline CDR1 is MDHEN and CDR2 is SYDVKM. The DNA of the CDR3 is TGTGCCAGCAGTTCCAGCGCGCTCTACGAGCAGTACTTC. Translated, it gives CASSSSALYEQYF. Based on the CDR3 plus reference TRBV28 and TRBJ2-7, the full variable domain is DVKVTQSSRYLVKRTGEKVFLECVQDMDHENMFWYRQDPGLGLRLIYFSYDVKMKEKGDIPEGYSVSREKKERFSLILESASTNQTSMYLCASSSSALYEQYFGPGTRLTVT.

The chain recombines TRBV20-1 with TRBJ2-5; 12 nucleotides align to TRBD2. The CDR3 totals 13 residues. CDR1 and CDR2 from the germline V gene are DFQATT and SNEGSKA (reference sequence). J gave up 11 bases and V 6 bases, and 10 bases lay outside the gene matches. The CDR3 protein is CSAPSGGALKQYF. The CDR3, as DNA: TGCAGTGCCCCTAGCGGGGGGGCGTTGAAGCAGTACTTC.

This chain links TRBV5-6 with TRBJ2-1; TRBD2 matches 8 bases. Trimming removed 0 bases from V and 4 bases from J; junction bases left unmatched: 6. CDR1 and CDR2 (germline): SGHDT, YYEEEE. This CDR3 spans 16 amino acids. As DNA, the CDR3 is TGTGCCAGCAGCTTGGACTACGGCGGGGGGTACAATGAGCAGTTCTTC. It yields the protein CASSLDYGGGYNEQFF. The full variable domain, in which reference TRBV5-6 and TRBJ2-1 provide the parts outside the CDR3, is DAGVTQSPTHLIKTRGQQVTLRCSPKSGHDTVSWYQQALGQGPQFIFQYYEEEERQRGNFPDRFSGHQFPNYSSELNVNALLLGDSALYLCASSLDYGGGYNEQFFGPGTRLTVL.

Concerning this clonotype itself: This sequence may be a read error, since a much larger clone differs from it by one base. The rearrangement uses TRBV7-3 and TRBJ2-1, with D tentatively TRBD1 (6 bases). The CDR3 runs 15 residues. In germline, CDR1 is SGHTA, CDR2 FQGTGA. DNA for the CDR3: TGTGCCAGCAGCTCCAAGGGGGTTTCCTACAATCAGCAGTTCTTC. This encodes CASSSKGVSYNQQFF. The full variable domain, in which reference TRBV7-3 and TRBJ2-1 provide the parts outside the CDR3, is GAGVSQTPSNKVTEKGKYVELRCDPISGHTALYWYRQSLGQGPEFLIYFQGTGAADDSGLPNDRFFAVRPEGSVSTLKIQRTERGDSAVYLCASSSKGVSYNQQFFGPGTRLTVL.

In this sample, this clonotype turned up a few times. V is TRBV5-4 and J is TRBJ2-5; D is ambiguous. The CDR3 loop spans 14 amino acids. Per germline, CDR1 SGHNT and CDR2 YYREEE (reference sequence). Trimming shortened V by 4 bases and J by 7 bases, and 17 bases separated the two germline ends. CDR3 region: CASSPSQDLRTQYF. The CDR3 bases are TGTGCCAGCAGCCCGTCCCAGGACCTAAGGACCCAGTACTTC.

For the CDR3, the DNA is TGTGCCAGCAGCACCCCCGGGACAGGGGAATATGAGCAGTTCTTC. Its protein is CASSTPGTGEYEQFF. V and J are TRBV28 and TRBJ2-1; 10 positions agree with TRBD1. From germline, CDR1 is MDHEN and CDR2 SYDVKM. The length of the CDR3 is 15 residues. V lost 6 bases, J lost 8 bases, and 10 bases stayed unmatched.

The chain employs TRBV20-1 and TRBJ2-2; TRBD2 aligns across 13 bases. Trimming removed 1 base from V and 4 bases from J; junction bases left unmatched: 15. This CDR3 contains 20 residues. Germline CDR1 reads DFQATT; CDR2 reads SNEGSKA (reference sequence). The CDR3 loop reads CSARVQGAGLAGVGTGELFF. CDR3 nucleotides: TGCAGTGCTAGAGTCCAGGGGGCCGGACTAGCGGGAGTCGGCACCGGGGAGCTGTTTTTT.

The chain carries TRBV20-1 and TRBJ2-5; D might be TRBD2 (6 bases). The assigned J gene may be wrong: the sequence end matches TRBJ2-7 better. The CDR3 spans 12 residues. CDR1 is DFQATT and CDR2 is SNEGSKA in the germline V gene (reference sequence). The DNA of the CDR3 is TGCAGTGCTAGGGCCGGGGGTCGCGAGCAGTACTTC. This gives the protein CSARAGGREQYF.

The chain carries TRBV11-3 and TRBJ2-1; 7 nucleotides line up with TRBD1. Germline assignment: CDR1 SGHNT and CDR2 YENEEA. CDR3 length: 14 amino acids. With 5 bases clipped from V and 5 bases from J, the junction kept 6 bases outside the gene matches. DNA for the CDR3: TGTGCCAGCAGCAAACAACAGGGGAACAATGAGCAGTTCTTC. Protein sequence: CASSKQQGNNEQFF.